The TCR beta chain under discussion was sequenced for a study of cytomegalovirus exposure and HLA in healthy donors. Germline loops: CDR1 WSHSY, CDR2 SAAADI. V shed 6 bases and J 0 bases; nucleotides not matched to a gene: 10. CDR3 size: 16 residues. The PCR was carried out with 60 Vbeta primers and 13 Jbeta primers. The data were produced by immunoSEQ multiplex PCR, yet TCRdb's version contains in-frame clones alone and is incomplete. The data show over 110,000 clones, 80% seen once. This chain uses TRBV10-2 with TRBJ2-7; TRBD2 matches at 8 bases. The sequencing sample was made of PBMCs. This clonotype was sampled from a man aged 40-55 years in good health and CMV-seronegative. The CDR3 DNA reads TGCGCCAGCAGAGATTCCGGACTAGCTCTCTCCTACGAGCAGTACTTC. Its translation: CASRDSGLALSYEQYF.